The next 31 T cell receptor beta chains were all read from a single sample in a study of identical twins. MiXCR, applied by TCRdb to the 5' RACE reads, yields one record per CDR3 protein. This table has 1,800,000 or so distinct CDR3 sequences, less than 35% appearing once. Sequencing input: cord blood. These receptors were taken from a newborn girl in good health.

About this clonotype: The CDR3 end shows no conserved phenylalanine or tryptophan, and so a read error is likely. The CDR3 loop is CASGEVANTEAFS. CDR3 nucleotides: TGCGCCAGCGGGGAGGTAGCGAACACTGAAGCTTTCTCT. V is TRBV5-1 and J is TRBJ1-1; no firm D call. V was trimmed by 7 bases and J by 1 base, leaving 11 bases between them. CDR3 size: 13 residues. CDR1 is SGHRS, CDR2 YFSETQ, per germline.

The V call is TRBV29-1, the J call TRBJ2-5, with TRBD2 matching 8 bases. Germline V gives CDR1 SQVTM, CDR2 ANQGSEA. The CDR3 extends over 17 amino acids. The V gene end was trimmed by 0 bases and the J gene end by 0 bases; junction bases not matched to a gene: 9. As DNA, the CDR3 is TGCAGCGTTGAAGATCTTCGGCGGGGGGACCACCAAGAGACCCAGTACTTC. Its protein is CSVEDLRRGDHQETQYF.

In its sample, this clonotype was seen a few times. The genes are TRBV4-1 and TRBJ2-3, with 10 nucleotides matching TRBD2. Germline assignment: CDR1 MGHRA and CDR2 YSYEKL. V lost 0 bases and J lost 5; bases outside the gene matches: 8. This CDR3 is 17 amino acids long. The CDR3 sequence is CASSQDWSSGGIDTQYF. The CDR3 bases are TGCGCCAGCAGCCAAGATTGGTCTAGCGGGGGAATAGATACGCAGTATTTT.

This chain joins TRBV20-1 and TRBJ2-7; D is uncertain. CDR1 is DFQATT, CDR2 SNEGSKA, per germline (reference sequence). The CDR3 is made up of 12 amino acids. Trimming shortened V by 3 bases and J by 4 bases, and 10 bases separated the two germline ends. The CDR3 nucleotides are TGCAGTGCTAGGATAACAGAGTACGAGCAGTACTTC. Translating it yields CSARITEYEQYF.

The chain combines TRBV6-1 with TRBJ2-1, with TRBD1 matching over 11 bases. V shed 1 base and J 6 bases; nucleotides not matched to a gene: 2. The germline CDR1 and CDR2 sequences are MNHNS and SASEGT. CDR3 length: 15 residues. The CDR3 loop reads CASSEGGTGGNEQFF. DNA for the CDR3: TGTGCCAGCAGTGAAGGCGGGACAGGGGGCAATGAGCAGTTCTTC.

This clonotype was observed at least ten times. The chain employs TRBV12-3 or TRBV12-4 and TRBJ2-3, with 11 bases fitting TRBD2. Unmatched junction bases numbered 3, after V lost 5 bases and J lost 2 bases. The length of the CDR3 is 15 residues. The CDR3 DNA reads as TGTGCCAGCAGTGGGACTAGCGGTTACACAGATACGCAGTATTTT. Protein: CASSGTSGYTDTQYF.

The J gene is TRBJ2-3, the V gene TRBV5-6; D remains ambiguous. CDR1 SGHDT and CDR2 YYEEEE come from the germline V gene. The CDR3 totals 16 residues. Trimming stripped 4 bases from V and 0 bases from J, with 15 bases between. The CDR3 DNA sequence: TGTGCCAGCAGCCGCGCTTGGCTGGCTAGCACAGATACGCAGTATTTT. This gives the protein CASSRAWLASTDTQYF. Full variable domain (missing parts from reference TRBV5-6 and TRBJ2-3): DAGVTQSPTHLIKTRGQQVTLRCSPKSGHDTVSWYQQALGQGPQFIFQYYEEEERQRGNFPDRFSGHQFPNYSSELNVNALLLGDSALYLCASSRAWLASTDTQYFGPGTRLTVL.

Note on this clonotype: Just one base apart from a much larger clone, this may be a read error. The rearrangement uses TRBV9 and TRBJ1-2; tentatively, D is TRBD1 (5 bases). CDR1 is SGDLS and CDR2 is YYNGEE in the germline V gene. The CDR3 runs to 13 residues. The CDR3 loop reads CACSVGQGNGYTF. The DNA of the CDR3 is TGTGCCTGCAGCGTAGGGCAGGGCAATGGCTACACCTTC.

At least ten counts were recorded for this clonotype. The V and J genes are TRBV12-3 or TRBV12-4 and TRBJ2-3, with D maybe TRBD2 (5 bases). The CDR3 is 15 amino acids. Trimming removed 6 bases from V and 3 bases from J, with 16 bases in between. The DNA for the CDR3 is TGTGCCAGCAGACCTCCCCGGCTAGCAACAGATACGCAGTATTTT. It yields the protein CASRPPRLATDTQYF.

In the case of this clonotype: The junction does not match germline at one end; this may be a read error. The V and J genes are TRBV15 and TRBJ1-6; TRBD1 aligns across 7 bases. Per the germline V gene, CDR1 is LNHNV and CDR2 is YYDKDF (reference sequence). This CDR3 comprises 15 residues. The CDR3 DNA sequence: TGTACCACCAGCGCGGGACAGAGTCTTGGTTCACCCCTCCACTTT. Encoded protein: CTTSAGQSLGSPLHF.

The table lists this clonotype with a few counts. This sequence joins TRBV11-1 and TRBJ2-4; 12 bases agree with TRBD2. Near its end, the DNA agrees better with TRBJ2-7, so the J call may be wrong. The CDR3 consists of 16 residues. Germline V CDR1 and CDR2: SGHAT, FQDESV (reference sequence). The CDR3 sequence: CASSARGLAGSYEQYF. The CDR3 coding sequence is TGTGCCAGCAGCGCACGGGGACTAGCGGGCTCCTACGAGCAGTACTTC.

This clonotype came up once. The V call is TRBV3-1, the J call TRBJ1-2; D is unresolved. CDR3 length: 15 amino acids. V gave up 1 base and J gave up 1 base, with 10 bases separating them. Per germline, CDR1 LGHDT and CDR2 YNNKEL (reference sequence). The CDR3 loop is CASSQGGDLNYGYTF. CDR3 in DNA: TGTGCCAGCAGCCAAGGGGGAGATCTTAACTATGGCTACACCTTC.

There are a few counts of this clonotype. The chain combines TRBV5-1 with TRBJ2-1; the match to TRBD1 covers 10 bases. Germline loops: CDR1 SGHRS, CDR2 YFSETQ. There are 15 residues in the CDR3. V lost 4 bases and J lost 6; bases outside the gene matches: 7. The DNA of the CDR3 is TGCGCCAGCAGCATGTCGGGACAGGGGTCCAATGAGCAGTTCTTC. Translation: CASSMSGQGSNEQFF.

As DNA, the CDR3 is TGTGCCAGCAGTTTAAATGACAGGGGTTACGAGCAGTACTTC. Its translation is CASSLNDRGYEQYF. The chain employs TRBV12-3 or TRBV12-4 and TRBJ2-7; 8 nucleotides line up with TRBD1. V shed 2 bases, J shed 4 bases, and the junction held 4 bases outside the gene matches. This CDR3 has 14 residues.

The CDR3 sequence: CAIGKGFSYEQYF. In nucleotides, the CDR3 is TGTGCCATAGGAAAGGGGTTCTCCTACGAGCAGTACTTC. V and J are TRBV10-3 and TRBJ2-7; the D gene is possibly TRBD1 (5 bases). The CDR3 consists of 13 residues. CDR1 is ENHRY and CDR2 is SYGVKD in the germline V gene. With 9 bases removed from V and 0 bases from J, the gap between germline ends came to 12 bases.

The genes are TRBV7-2 and TRBJ2-1; unclear D gene. This CDR3 has 14 residues. V lost 3 bases, J lost 10 bases, and 16 bases lay in between. CDR1 is SGHTA and CDR2 is FQGNSA in the germline V gene. The CDR3 spells CASSFSRPNYEQFF. Here the CDR3 DNA reads TGTGCCAGCAGCTTTTCCCGCCCTAACTACGAGCAGTTCTTC.

The chain couples TRBV10-3 to TRBJ2-1; 7 nucleotides align to TRBD1. V lost 4 bases to trimming and J lost 6 bases; unmatched junction nucleotides: 6. The CDR3 consists of 14 residues. CDR1 and CDR2 from the germline V gene are ENHRY and SYGVKD. CDR3 sequence: CAISVGTDFNEQFF. CDR3 bases: TGTGCCATCAGTGTGGGGACAGATTTCAATGAGCAGTTCTTC.

This clonotype has ten or more counts. This chain links TRBV10-3 with TRBJ2-1; TRBD1 matches at 8 bases. The CDR3 contains 15 residues. CDR1 and CDR2 from the germline V gene are ENHRY and SYGVKD. V lost 3 bases and J lost 1; bases outside the gene matches: 2. The DNA of the CDR3 is TGTGCCATCAGTGATTGGACAGGGTCCTACAATGAGCAGTTCTTC. The encoded protein is CAISDWTGSYNEQFF.

This clonotype was detected only a few times. CDR3 loop: CASRPGHLLAKNIQYF. For the CDR3, the DNA is TGTGCCAGCAGGCCGGGACACCTCTTAGCCAAAAACATTCAGTACTTC. V gene TRBV6-1 combines with J gene TRBJ2-4; D is perhaps TRBD1 (6 bases). The CDR3 loop spans 16 amino acids. Per the germline V gene, CDR1 is MNHNS and CDR2 is SASEGT. The V end lost 6 bases, the J end lost 0 bases, and 15 bases lay between the germline ends.

Turning to this clonotype: This may be a read error: a much more frequent sequence differs by one nucleotide. The chain has TRBV25-1 and TRBJ2-1, with 7 bases identical to TRBD1. Germline assignment: CDR1 MGHDK and CDR2 SYGVNS. Trimming cost V 1 base and J 10 bases; bases outside gene matches: 13. The CDR3 spans 16 residues. CDR3 in amino acids: CASSESTGSLVYEQFF. The CDR3 bases are TGTGCCAGCAGTGAATCGACAGGGAGTTTAGTCTACGAGCAGTTCTTC. The full variable domain, completed using reference TRBV25-1 and TRBJ2-1, is EADIYQTPRYLVIGTGKKITLECSQTMGHDKMYWYQQDPGMELHLIHYSYGVNSTEKGDLSSESTVSRIRTEHFPLTLESARPSHTSQYLCASSESTGSLVYEQFFGPGTRLTVL.

The CDR3 coding sequence is TGTGCCAGCAGTTACTCCCCAACTAGCGGGAGGGCCAATGAGCAGTACTTC. Encoded protein: CASSYSPTSGRANEQYF. V gene TRBV6-6 combines with J gene TRBJ2-5; 13 bases agree with TRBD2. With 0 bases clipped from V and 11 bases from J, the junction kept 12 bases outside the gene matches. The CDR3 spans 17 residues. Germline CDR1 MNHNY, CDR2 SVGAGI (reference sequence).

This clonotype was detected a few times. The chain employs TRBV6-2 or TRBV6-3 and TRBJ1-5; D is unresolved. The V gene's germline CDR1 is MNHEY and CDR2 SVGEGT. The CDR3 is made up of 16 amino acids. Trimming left V 2 bases short and J 0 bases short, with 11 bases between. For the CDR3, the DNA is TGTGCCAGCAGTTACGGGAACAGCCATAGCAATCAGCCCCAGCATTTT. Its translation: CASSYGNSHSNQPQHF.

This clonotype has a handful of counts. This chain joins TRBV28 and TRBJ1-2; unclear D gene. Per the germline V gene, CDR1 is MDHEN and CDR2 is SYDVKM. This CDR3 contains 13 residues. The germline V and J ends were trimmed by 6 bases and 5 bases, with 13 bases remaining between them. CDR3 residues: CASRRAQLYGYTF. DNA for the CDR3: TGTGCCAGCAGACGGGCACAGCTTTATGGCTACACCTTC.

This clonotype occurred a few times. The V gene is TRBV15, the J gene TRBJ2-1; no clear D gene. The V gene's germline CDR1 is LNHNV and CDR2 YYDKDF (reference sequence). Trimming stripped 2 bases from V and 5 bases from J, with 10 bases between. This CDR3 spans 14 amino acids. The CDR3 DNA sequence: TGTGCCACCAGCAGAAGACCGTCTGACAATGAGCAGTTCTTC. Protein product: CATSRRPSDNEQFF.

This clonotype was detected only a few times. The rearrangement links TRBV12-3 or TRBV12-4 to TRBJ2-1; 12 nucleotides align to TRBD2. Trimming removed 6 bases from V and 5 bases from J; junction bases left unmatched: 2. CDR3 length: 14 residues. The CDR3 reads CASRWTSGDNEQFF. The CDR3, as DNA: TGTGCCAGCAGGTGGACTAGCGGGGACAATGAGCAGTTCTTC.

This clonotype was recorded a few times. This chain's CDR3 is CASSPTGGPPFGGYTF. Written as DNA, the CDR3 is TGTGCCAGCAGCCCGACAGGGGGCCCTCCCTTTGGAGGCTACACCTTC. The chain links TRBV27 to TRBJ1-2; 10 bases fit TRBD1. Germline V gene sequence: CDR1 MNHEY, CDR2 SMNVEV (reference sequence). This CDR3 comprises 16 residues. The J segment lost 8 bases and the V segment lost 6 bases, leaving 15 bases of the junction unmatched.

V and J are TRBV20-1 and TRBJ2-5; TRBD2 agrees at 11 bases. After removal of 0 bases from V and 4 bases from J, the junction contained 4 bases not matched to a gene. This CDR3 has 15 amino acids. Germline CDR1 reads DFQATT; CDR2 reads SNEGSKA (reference sequence). The DNA of the CDR3 is TGCAGTGCTAGAGATCGCCTAGCGGGGGGAGAGACCCAGTACTTC. Its translation: CSARDRLAGGETQYF.

This clonotype was detected only a few times. The chain joins TRBV13 to TRBJ2-1, with 7 bases aligning to TRBD2. The CDR3 runs to 14 residues. The trim removed 7 bases at V and 14 bases at J, leaving 17 bases unmatched. Germline values: CDR1 PRHDT, CDR2 FYEKMQ (reference sequence). CDR3 sequence reads: CASNQRLAGLREFF. DNA of the CDR3: TGTGCCAGCAATCAAAGACTAGCCGGTCTGAGGGAGTTCTTC.

The genes are TRBV6-5 and TRBJ2-3, with 14 positions matching TRBD2. This CDR3 is built from 18 residues. The trim removed 2 bases at V and 3 bases at J, leaving 7 bases unmatched. Germline V gene lookup returns CDR1 MNHEY and CDR2 SVGAGI. CDR3 nucleotide sequence: TGTGCCAGCAGTTACCTATCGGGACTAGCGGGAGTAACAGATACGCAGTATTTT. Protein sequence: CASSYLSGLAGVTDTQYF.

The CDR3 reads CSAPVRGSGTQYF. The CDR3 coding sequence is TGCAGTGCCCCGGTTCGGGGTTCGGGTACGCAGTATTTT. J is TRBJ2-3 and V is TRBV20-1; possible D gene TRBD2, 5 bases. The V end lost 6 bases, the J end lost 8 bases, and 18 bases lay between the germline ends. Germline V gene sequence: CDR1 DFQATT, CDR2 SNEGSKA (reference sequence). The CDR3 runs to 13 residues.

To note about this clonotype: Possible read error: a much larger clone is one base away. The gene calls are TRBV12-3 or TRBV12-4 and TRBJ2-4, with TRBD2 matching over 9 bases. CDR3 length: 17 residues. Losses at the gene ends were 0 bases for V and 15 bases for J; bases not matched to a gene: 18. Written as DNA, the CDR3 is TGTGCCAGCAGTTTAGCTGGACTAGCGTTGGGTGAAGAGACCCTGTACTTC. It specifies CASSLAGLALGEETLYF.